This TCR beta chain was retrieved from a study of early T cells in non-severe SARS-CoV-2 infection. V lost 3 bases and J 2 bases, leaving 13 bases between the germline ends. The CDR3 has 15 amino acids. Germline CDR1 and CDR2: ENHRY and SYGVKD. TCRdb reprocessed the 5' RACE reads with MiXCR, giving one entry per CDR3 protein. The table lists 50,000 or so distinct CDR3 sequences, 3.5% to 5% of them singletons, with roughly 6% in the top ten. The V call is TRBV10-3, the J call TRBJ2-5; the D is unclear. The sequencing sample was made of whole blood. This clonotype originated in an adult who was a healthcare worker with PCR-confirmed SARS-CoV-2 infection or an uninfected control (not recorded which). This chain's CDR3 is CAISDSITRQETQYF. The DNA of the CDR3 is TGTGCCATCAGTGACTCTATTACACGTCAAGAGACCCAGTACTTC.